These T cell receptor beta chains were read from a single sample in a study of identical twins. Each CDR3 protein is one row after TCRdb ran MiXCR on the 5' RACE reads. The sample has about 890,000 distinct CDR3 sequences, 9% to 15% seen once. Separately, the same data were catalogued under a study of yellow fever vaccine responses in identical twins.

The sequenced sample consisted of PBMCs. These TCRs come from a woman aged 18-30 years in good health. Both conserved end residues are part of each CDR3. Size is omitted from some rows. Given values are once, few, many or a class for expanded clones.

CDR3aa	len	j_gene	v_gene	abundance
CAISESIRGYEQYF	14	TRBJ2-7	TRBV10-3	few
CASREGTVPTEAFF	14	TRBJ1-1	TRBV5-6	-
CASSSSGGSTDTQYF	15	TRBJ2-3	TRBV12-3/TRBV12-4	many
CASSLNRGLDGELFF	15	TRBJ2-2	TRBV3-1	few
CASSLARDSGRAETQYF	17	TRBJ2-5	TRBV7-9	few
CASSYTFGSGRTYNEQFF	18	TRBJ2-1	TRBV6-5	few
CASSPTGPYYGYTF	14	TRBJ1-2	TRBV7-9	-
CASRAAHNSPLHF	13	TRBJ1-6	TRBV28	-
CASSPSDQGQNQPQHF	16	TRBJ1-5	TRBV4-1	-
CASSQDAASERNNEQFF	17	TRBJ2-1	TRBV4-2	-
CASSLPTGGEVEAFF	15	TRBJ1-1	TRBV7-9	few
CSVEARTSYEQYF	13	TRBJ2-7	TRBV29-1	few
CASSRRETSGLGTDTQYF	18	TRBJ2-3	TRBV27	-
CASSLGASGGSYNEQFF	17	TRBJ2-1	TRBV7-6	-
CASSLELASVSEQFF	15	TRBJ2-1	TRBV7-9	few
CAITGGTSGNTGELFF	16	TRBJ2-2	TRBV10-3	-
CATSLRLGETQYF	13	TRBJ2-5	TRBV24-1	few
CAIRSGSPPGHNEQFF	16	TRBJ2-1	TRBV6-1	-
CASSQAFASGNPYEQYF	17	TRBJ2-7	TRBV7-6	-
CSASSAAYYGYTF	13	TRBJ1-2	TRBV20-1	-
CAITSTGEKSGEAFF	15	TRBJ1-1	TRBV10-3	many
CASSQGDRGSYGYTF	15	TRBJ1-2	TRBV4-1	many
CASSLDRTRYTF	12	TRBJ1-2	TRBV12-3/TRBV12-4	-
CSVETGGSYEQYF	13	TRBJ2-7	TRBV29-1	many
CASSIVEGVNEQFF	14	TRBJ2-1	TRBV19	-
CASSAMRENYEQYF	14	TRBJ2-7	TRBV28	-
CASSRRLAGSVKTQYF	16	TRBJ2-5	TRBV12-3/TRBV12-4	-
CASSQPRDGGNHYGYTF	17	TRBJ1-2	TRBV4-1	-
CSVEDPGQSTDTQYF	15	TRBJ2-3	TRBV29-1	few
CASSYPGTSNYEQYF	15	TRBJ2-7	TRBV28	-
CSATPADRGLSGRAYEQFF	19	TRBJ2-1	TRBV20-1	-
CASSAGGDSNQPQHF	15	TRBJ1-5	TRBV7-6	few
CASSSADRDEQFF	13	TRBJ2-1	TRBV2	few
CASTQVSGNYGYTF	14	TRBJ1-2	TRBV4-1	-
CASRQVAYGYTF	12	TRBJ1-2	TRBV2	few
CASSPRGPGYNEQFF	15	TRBJ2-1	TRBV6-1	few
CASSLGRVAGAPGELFF	17	TRBJ2-2	TRBV11-2	many
CASNDRAVWTGELFF	15	TRBJ2-2	TRBV12-3/TRBV12-4	-
CASSPGDGFFTEAFF	15	TRBJ1-1	TRBV27	few
CASSFENSPLHF	12	TRBJ1-6	TRBV12-3/TRBV12-4	many
CASSPKGLQNTGELFF	16	TRBJ2-2	TRBV4-1	-
CASRRRQGSNYGYTF	15	TRBJ1-2	TRBV6-1	few
CASSEVTISSYNSPLHF	17	TRBJ1-6	TRBV25-1	few
CASSQGVYAEAFF	13	TRBJ1-1	TRBV16	few
CASSEGVANTEAFF	14	TRBJ1-1	TRBV2	-
CASSQGLTDTQYF	13	TRBJ2-3	TRBV5-1	-
CATSDFRGLSEQFF	14	TRBJ2-1	TRBV24-1	few
CASSSVLGRGSYNEQFF	17	TRBJ2-1	TRBV12-3/TRBV12-4	few
CAISESLAAPPGQFF	15	TRBJ2-1	TRBV10-3	-
CASRQGVYNEQFF	13	TRBJ2-1	TRBV7-2	many
CASSLSWTGEIDTQYF	16	TRBJ2-3	TRBV7-9	-
CASSIGSRGRNQPQHF	16	TRBJ1-5	TRBV19	-
CASGGELTGELFF	13	TRBJ2-2	TRBV4-1	-
CASSVQVINYGYTF	14	TRBJ1-2	TRBV12-3/TRBV12-4	few
CASSPSPGLAGGVRQFF	17	TRBJ2-1	TRBV7-9	few
CASSLAWGLNTEAFF	15	TRBJ1-1	TRBV11-2	few
CSARGFHMLETPLSNEQFF	19	TRBJ2-1	TRBV20-1	-
CSARDLVGTETQYF	14	TRBJ2-5	TRBV20-1	few
CASSERTDTDTQYF	14	TRBJ2-3	TRBV6-4	-
CASSPTGEEAFF	12	TRBJ1-1	TRBV12-3/TRBV12-4	-